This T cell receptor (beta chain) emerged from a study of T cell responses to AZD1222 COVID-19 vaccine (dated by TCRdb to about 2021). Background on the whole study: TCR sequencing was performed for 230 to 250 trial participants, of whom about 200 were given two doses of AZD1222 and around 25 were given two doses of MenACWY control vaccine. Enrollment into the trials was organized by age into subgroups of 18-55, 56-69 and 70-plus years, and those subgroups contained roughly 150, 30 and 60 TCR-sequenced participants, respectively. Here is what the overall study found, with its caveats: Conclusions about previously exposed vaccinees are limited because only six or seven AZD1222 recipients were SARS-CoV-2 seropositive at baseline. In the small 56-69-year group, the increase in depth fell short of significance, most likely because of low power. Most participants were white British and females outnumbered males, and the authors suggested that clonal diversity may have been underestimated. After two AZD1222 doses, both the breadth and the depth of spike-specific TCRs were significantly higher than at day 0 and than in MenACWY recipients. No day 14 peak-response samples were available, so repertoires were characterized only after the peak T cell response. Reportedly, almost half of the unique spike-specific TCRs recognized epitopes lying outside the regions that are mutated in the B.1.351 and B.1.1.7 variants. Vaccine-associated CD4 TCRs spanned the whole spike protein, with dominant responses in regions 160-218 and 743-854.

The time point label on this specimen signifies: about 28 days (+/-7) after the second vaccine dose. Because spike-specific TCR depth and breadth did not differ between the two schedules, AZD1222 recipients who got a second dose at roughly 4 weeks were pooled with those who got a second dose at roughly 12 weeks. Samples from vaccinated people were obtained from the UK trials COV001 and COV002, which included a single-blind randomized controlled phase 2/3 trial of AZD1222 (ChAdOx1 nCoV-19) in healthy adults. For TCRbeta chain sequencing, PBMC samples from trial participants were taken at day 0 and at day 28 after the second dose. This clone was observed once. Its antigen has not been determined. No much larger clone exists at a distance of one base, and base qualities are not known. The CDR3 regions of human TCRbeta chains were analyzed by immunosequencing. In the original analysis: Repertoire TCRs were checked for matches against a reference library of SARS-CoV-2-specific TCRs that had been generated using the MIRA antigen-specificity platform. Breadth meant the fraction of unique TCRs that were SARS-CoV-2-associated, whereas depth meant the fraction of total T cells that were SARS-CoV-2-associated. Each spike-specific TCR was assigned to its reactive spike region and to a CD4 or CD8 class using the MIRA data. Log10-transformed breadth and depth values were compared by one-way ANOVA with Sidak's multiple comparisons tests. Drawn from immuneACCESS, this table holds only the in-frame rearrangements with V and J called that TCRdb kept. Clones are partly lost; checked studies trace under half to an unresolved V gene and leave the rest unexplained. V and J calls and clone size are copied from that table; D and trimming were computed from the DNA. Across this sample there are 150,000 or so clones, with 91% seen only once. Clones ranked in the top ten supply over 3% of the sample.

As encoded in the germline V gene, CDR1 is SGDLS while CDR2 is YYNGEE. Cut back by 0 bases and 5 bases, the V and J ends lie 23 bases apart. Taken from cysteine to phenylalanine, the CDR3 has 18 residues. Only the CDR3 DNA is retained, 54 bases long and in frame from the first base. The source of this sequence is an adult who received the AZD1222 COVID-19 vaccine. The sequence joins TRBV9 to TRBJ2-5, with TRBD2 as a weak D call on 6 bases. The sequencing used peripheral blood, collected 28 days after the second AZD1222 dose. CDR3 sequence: CASSVEDSGDGGWETQYF. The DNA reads TGTGCCAGCAGCGTAGAGGATAGCGGCGACGGGGGTTGGGAGACCCAGTACTTC.